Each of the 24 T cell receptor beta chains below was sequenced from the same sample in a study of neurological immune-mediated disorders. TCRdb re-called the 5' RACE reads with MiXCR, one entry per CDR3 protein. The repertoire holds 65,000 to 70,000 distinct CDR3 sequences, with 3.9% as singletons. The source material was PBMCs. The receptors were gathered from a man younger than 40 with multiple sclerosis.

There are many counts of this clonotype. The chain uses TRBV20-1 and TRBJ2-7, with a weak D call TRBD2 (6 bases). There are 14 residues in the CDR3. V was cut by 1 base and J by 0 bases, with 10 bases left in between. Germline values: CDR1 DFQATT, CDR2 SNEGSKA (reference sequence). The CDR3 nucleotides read TGCAGTGCTAGAGTTGCGGGGAGCTCCTACGAGCAGTACTTC. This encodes CSARVAGSSYEQYF.

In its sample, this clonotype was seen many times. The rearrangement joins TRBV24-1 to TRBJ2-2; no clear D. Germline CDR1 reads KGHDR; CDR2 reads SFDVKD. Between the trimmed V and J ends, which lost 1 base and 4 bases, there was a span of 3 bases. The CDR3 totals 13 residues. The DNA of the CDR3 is TGTGCCACCAGTGATTTCAGCACCGGGGAGCTGTTTTTT. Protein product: CATSDFSTGELFF.

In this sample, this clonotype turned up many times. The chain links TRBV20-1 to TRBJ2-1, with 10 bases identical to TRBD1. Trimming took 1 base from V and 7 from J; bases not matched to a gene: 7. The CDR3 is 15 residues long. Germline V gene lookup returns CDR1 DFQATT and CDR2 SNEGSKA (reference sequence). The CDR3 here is CSARALTGGWNEQFF. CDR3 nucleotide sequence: TGCAGTGCTAGAGCTCTGACAGGGGGCTGGAATGAGCAGTTCTTC.

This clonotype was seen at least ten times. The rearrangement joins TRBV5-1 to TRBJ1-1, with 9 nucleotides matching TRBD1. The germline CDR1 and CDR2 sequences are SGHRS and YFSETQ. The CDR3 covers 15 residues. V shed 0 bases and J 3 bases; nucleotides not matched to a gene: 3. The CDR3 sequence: CASSLGQGDHTEAFF. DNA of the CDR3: TGCGCCAGCAGCTTGGGACAGGGGGACCACACTGAAGCTTTCTTT.

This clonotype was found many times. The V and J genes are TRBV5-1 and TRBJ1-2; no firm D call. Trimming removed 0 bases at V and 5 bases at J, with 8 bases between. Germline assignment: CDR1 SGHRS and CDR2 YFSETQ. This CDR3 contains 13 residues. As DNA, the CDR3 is TGCGCCAGCAGCTTGGATGGGATATATGGCTACACCTTC. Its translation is CASSLDGIYGYTF.

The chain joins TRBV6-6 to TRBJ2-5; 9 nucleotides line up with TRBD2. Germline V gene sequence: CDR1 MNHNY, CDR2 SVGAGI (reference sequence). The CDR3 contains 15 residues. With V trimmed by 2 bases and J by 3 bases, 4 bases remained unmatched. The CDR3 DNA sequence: TGTGCCAGCAGTTACCGGCGACTAGCGGAAGAGACCCAGTACTTC. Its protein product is CASSYRRLAEETQYF.

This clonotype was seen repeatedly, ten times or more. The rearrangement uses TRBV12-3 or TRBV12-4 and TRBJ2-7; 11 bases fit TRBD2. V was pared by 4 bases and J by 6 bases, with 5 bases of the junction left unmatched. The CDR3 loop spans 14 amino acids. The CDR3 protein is CASSYSGGAGEQYF. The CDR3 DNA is TGTGCCAGCAGTTATAGCGGGGGGGCCGGCGAGCAGTACTTC.

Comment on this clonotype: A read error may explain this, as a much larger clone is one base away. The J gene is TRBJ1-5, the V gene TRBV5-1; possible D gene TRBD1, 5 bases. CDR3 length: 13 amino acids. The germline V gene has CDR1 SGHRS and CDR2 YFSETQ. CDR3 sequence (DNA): TGCGCCAGCAGCATGGACATGGATCAGCCCCAGAATTTT. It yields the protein CASSMDMDQPQNF.

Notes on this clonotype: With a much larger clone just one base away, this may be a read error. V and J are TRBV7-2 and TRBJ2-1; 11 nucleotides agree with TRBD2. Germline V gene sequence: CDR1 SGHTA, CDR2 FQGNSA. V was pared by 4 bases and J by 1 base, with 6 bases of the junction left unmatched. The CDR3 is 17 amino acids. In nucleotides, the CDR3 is TGTGCCAGCAGCTCTCCGACTAGCGGGGAATCCTACAATGAGCAGTTCTTC. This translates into CASSSPTSGESYNEQFF.

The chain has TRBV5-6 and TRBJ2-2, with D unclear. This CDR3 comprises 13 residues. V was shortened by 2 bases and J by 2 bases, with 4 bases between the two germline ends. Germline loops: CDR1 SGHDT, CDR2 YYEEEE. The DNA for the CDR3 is TGTGCCAGCAGCTTCGGAAACACCGGGGAGCTGTTTTTT. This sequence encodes CASSFGNTGELFF.

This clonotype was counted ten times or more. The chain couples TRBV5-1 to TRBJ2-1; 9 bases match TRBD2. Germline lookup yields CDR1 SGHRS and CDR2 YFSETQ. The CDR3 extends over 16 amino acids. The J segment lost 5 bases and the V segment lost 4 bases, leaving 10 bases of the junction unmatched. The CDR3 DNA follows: TGCGCCAGCAGCGGCCAGCGGGGGGCGGGGGACAATGAGCAGTTCTTC. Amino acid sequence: CASSGQRGAGDNEQFF. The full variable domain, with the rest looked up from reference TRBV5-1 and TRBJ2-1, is KAGVTQTPRYLIKTRGQQVTLSCSPISGHRSVSWYQQTPGQGLQFLFEYFSETQRNKGNFPGRFSGRQFSNSRSEMNVSTLELGDSALYLCASSGQRGAGDNEQFFGPGTRLTVL.

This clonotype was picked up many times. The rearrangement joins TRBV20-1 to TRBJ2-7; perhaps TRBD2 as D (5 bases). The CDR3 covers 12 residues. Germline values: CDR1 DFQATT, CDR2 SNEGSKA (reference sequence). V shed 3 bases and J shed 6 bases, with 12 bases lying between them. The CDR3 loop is CSASRVGSEQYF. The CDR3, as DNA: TGCAGTGCTAGTAGGGTAGGGAGCGAGCAGTACTTC.

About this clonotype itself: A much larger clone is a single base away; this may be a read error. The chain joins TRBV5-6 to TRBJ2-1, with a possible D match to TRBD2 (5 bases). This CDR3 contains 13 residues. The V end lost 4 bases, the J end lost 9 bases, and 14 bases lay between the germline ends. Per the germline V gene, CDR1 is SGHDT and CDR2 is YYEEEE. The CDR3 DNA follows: TGTGCCAGCAGCACGGGGATCCCGGGTGAGCAGTTCTTC. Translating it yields CASSTGIPGEQFF.

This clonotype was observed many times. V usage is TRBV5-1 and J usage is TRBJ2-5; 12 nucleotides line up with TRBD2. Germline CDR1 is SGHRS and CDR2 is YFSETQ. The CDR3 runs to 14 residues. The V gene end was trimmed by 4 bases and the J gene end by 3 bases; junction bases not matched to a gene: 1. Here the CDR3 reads CASSGLAGKETQYF. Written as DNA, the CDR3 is TGCGCCAGCAGCGGACTAGCGGGGAAAGAGACCCAGTACTTC.

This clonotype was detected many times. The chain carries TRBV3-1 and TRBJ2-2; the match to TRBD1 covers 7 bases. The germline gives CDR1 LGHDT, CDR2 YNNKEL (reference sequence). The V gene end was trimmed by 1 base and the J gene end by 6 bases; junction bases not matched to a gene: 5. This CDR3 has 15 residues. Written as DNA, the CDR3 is TGTGCCAGCAGCCAAGGTTACCAGGGGGCCGGGGAGCTGTTTTTT. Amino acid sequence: CASSQGYQGAGELFF.

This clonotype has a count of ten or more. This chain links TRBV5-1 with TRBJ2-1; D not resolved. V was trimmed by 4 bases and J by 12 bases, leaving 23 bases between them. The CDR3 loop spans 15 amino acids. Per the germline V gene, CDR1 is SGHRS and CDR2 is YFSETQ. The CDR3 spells CASSPRASTNLGQFF. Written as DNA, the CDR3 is TGCGCCAGCAGCCCCCGTGCTAGTACGAATCTTGGGCAGTTCTTC.

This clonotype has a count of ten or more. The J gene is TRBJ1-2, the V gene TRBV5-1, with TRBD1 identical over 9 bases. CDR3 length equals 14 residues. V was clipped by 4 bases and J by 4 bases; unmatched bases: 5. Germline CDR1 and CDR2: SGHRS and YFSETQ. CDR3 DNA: TGCGCCAGCAGCATGGGACAGGGACCCTATGGCTACACCTTC. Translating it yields CASSMGQGPYGYTF.

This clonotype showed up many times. CDR3 sequence (DNA): TGCGCCAGCAGTCGAGACCGCCTCACTAGCGGGGGCACCGGGGAGCTGTTTTTT. Protein sequence: CASSRDRLTSGGTGELFF. The V call is TRBV5-1, the J call TRBJ2-2, with TRBD2 identical over 11 bases. The CDR3 runs 18 residues. With V trimmed by 5 bases and J by 4 bases, 13 bases remained unmatched. Germline assignment: CDR1 SGHRS and CDR2 YFSETQ. The whole variable domain, filled in from reference TRBV5-1 and TRBJ2-2, reads KAGVTQTPRYLIKTRGQQVTLSCSPISGHRSVSWYQQTPGQGLQFLFEYFSETQRNKGNFPGRFSGRQFSNSRSEMNVSTLELGDSALYLCASSRDRLTSGGTGELFFGEGSRLTVL.

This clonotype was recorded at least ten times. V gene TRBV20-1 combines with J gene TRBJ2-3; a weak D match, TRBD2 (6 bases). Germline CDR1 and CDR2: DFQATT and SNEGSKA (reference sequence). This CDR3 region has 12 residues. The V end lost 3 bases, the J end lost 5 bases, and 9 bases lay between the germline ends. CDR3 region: CSASGGLDTQYF. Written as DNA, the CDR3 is TGCAGTGCTAGCGGGGGATTAGATACGCAGTATTTT.

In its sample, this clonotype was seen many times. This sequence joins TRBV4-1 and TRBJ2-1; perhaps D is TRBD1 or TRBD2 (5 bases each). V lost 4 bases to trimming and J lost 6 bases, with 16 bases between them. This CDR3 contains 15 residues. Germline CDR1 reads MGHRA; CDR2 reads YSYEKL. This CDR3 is CASSLGTTRSNEQFF. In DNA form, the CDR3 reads TGCGCCAGCAGCCTCGGGACGACGCGATCCAATGAGCAGTTCTTC.

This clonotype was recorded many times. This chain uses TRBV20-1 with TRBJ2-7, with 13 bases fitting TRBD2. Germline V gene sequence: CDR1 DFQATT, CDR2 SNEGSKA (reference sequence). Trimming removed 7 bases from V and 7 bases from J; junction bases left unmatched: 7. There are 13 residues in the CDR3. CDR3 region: CSVPTSGGPEQYF. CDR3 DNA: TGCAGTGTTCCGACTAGCGGGGGGCCTGAGCAGTACTTC.

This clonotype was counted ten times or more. CDR3 coding DNA: TGCAGTGCTAGAGTCTTAGGGCAGTACTCTGGAAACACCATATATTTT. As protein: CSARVLGQYSGNTIYF. The rearrangement links TRBV20-1 to TRBJ1-3; D ambiguous. Germline V gene sequence: CDR1 DFQATT, CDR2 SNEGSKA (reference sequence). The CDR3 totals 16 residues. The V and J ends lost 1 base and 0 bases respectively, with 13 bases between them.

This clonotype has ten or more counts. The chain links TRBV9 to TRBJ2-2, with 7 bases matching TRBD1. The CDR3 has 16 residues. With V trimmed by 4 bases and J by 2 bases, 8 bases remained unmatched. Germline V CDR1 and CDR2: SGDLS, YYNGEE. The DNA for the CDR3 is TGTGCCAGCAGCCTCCGGCAGGGGGAAAACACCGGGGAGCTGTTTTTT. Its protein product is CASSLRQGENTGELFF.

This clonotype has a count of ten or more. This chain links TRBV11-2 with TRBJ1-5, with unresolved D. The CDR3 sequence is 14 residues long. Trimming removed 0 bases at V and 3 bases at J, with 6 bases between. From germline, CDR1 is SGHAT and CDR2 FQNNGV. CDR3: CASSLEGFNQPQHF. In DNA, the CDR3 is TGTGCCAGCAGCTTAGAGGGATTCAATCAGCCCCAGCATTTT.